The rows below give T cell receptor beta chains drawn from one sample of a study of Tregs in tolerant kidney transplant recipients. Sequencing used immunoSEQ multiplex PCR; TCRdb keeps in-frame clones, though not all of them. The repertoire consists of about 240,000 clones, with approximately 83% occurring once and the leading ten covering under 0.65%. Sample: CD4+ T cells from blood. The receptors shown here come from a human donor in good health. CDR3s include the opening cysteine and the closing phenylalanine or tryptophan. Each record gives: V gene, J gene, CDR3 protein.

TRBV28,TRBJ2-1,CASSTSGTSGRYEQFF
TRBV12-1,TRBJ2-2,CASSPEYTGELFF
TRBV30,TRBJ1-1,CAWRRSGRPNTEAFF
TRBV6-1,TRBJ1-2,CASSRGAAGYTF
TRBV6-1,TRBJ2-7,CASSESGLREQYF
TRBV7-9,TRBJ1-1,CASSRSGGTEAFF
TRBV5-1,TRBJ2-1,CASSILGNEQFF
TRBV19,TRBJ2-7,CASSITPDELREQYF
TRBV4-2,TRBJ1-2,CASSQDRQGYDYGYTF
TRBV30,TRBJ1-1,CAWQDRGRVLNTEAFF
TRBV5-4,TRBJ2-1,CASSRQAAGGTYNEQFF
TRBV7-9,TRBJ2-5,CASSLWRGGIGQETQYF
TRBV7-2,TRBJ2-1,CASSLYGEAYNEQFF
TRBV19,TRBJ1-2,CASSIGRANYGYTF
TRBV5-1,TRBJ1-1,CASSFFEGAEGTEAFF
TRBV7-2,TRBJ2-3,CASSLGKADTQYF
TRBV9,TRBJ2-1,CASSVGGSAYNEQFF
TRBV7-9,TRBJ2-3,CASSLGAGELTDTQYF
TRBV5-4,TRBJ1-1,CASRIDPNTEAFF
TRBV7-8,TRBJ2-1,CASSLYSSYNEQFF
TRBV2,TRBJ1-6,CASSELGSPLHF